Below, 15 T cell receptor beta chains from the same sample are listed, as sequenced in a study of blood T cells in healthy people across ages. Using a J-beta primer mix together with a sample-barcoded 5' primer, a second PCR was run for roughly 7 to 11 cycles. TCRdb independently ran MiXCR on the 5' RACE reads; one entry per CDR3 protein. Of roughly 700,000 distinct CDR3 sequences listed, 49% were seen once; the top ten hold 30% to 40%. Sequencing was performed on blood. Receptors were obtained from a woman aged 55-75 years in good health.

This clonotype was observed a handful of times. The genes are TRBV7-2 and TRBJ2-3; 7 bases fit TRBD2. The germline CDR1 and CDR2 sequences are SGHTA and FQGNSA. The CDR3 extends over 15 amino acids. With 0 bases clipped from V and 5 bases from J, the junction kept 5 bases outside the gene matches. CDR3: CASSLAASGLDTQYF. CDR3 DNA sequence: TGTGCCAGCAGCTTAGCTGCTAGCGGTTTAGATACGCAGTATTTT.

This clonotype was seen a handful of times. The V and J genes are TRBV3-1 and TRBJ1-2; the D is unclear. The V gene's germline CDR1 is LGHDT and CDR2 YNNKEL (reference sequence). This CDR3 has 15 residues. The germline V and J ends were trimmed by 1 base and 0 bases, with 9 bases remaining between them. CDR3 residues: CASSQAHTANYGYTF. Written as DNA, the CDR3 is TGTGCCAGCAGCCAAGCGCACACAGCTAACTATGGCTACACCTTC. Full variable domain (rest looked up from reference TRBV3-1 and TRBJ1-2): DTAVSQTPKYLVTQMGNDKSIKCEQNLGHDTMYWYKQDSKKFLKIMFSYNNKELIINETVPNRFSPKSPDKAHLNLHINSLELGDSAVYFCASSQAHTANYGYTFGSGTRLTVV.

V is TRBV4-2 and J is TRBJ2-5, with TRBD1 as a possible D gene (5 bases). V was pared by 1 base and J by 3 bases, with 9 bases between. CDR1 is LGHNA and CDR2 is YNFKEQ in the germline V gene. This CDR3 has 14 amino acids. CDR3 protein: CASSQGDSKETQYF. CDR3 nucleotides: TGTGCCAGCAGCCAAGGTGACAGCAAAGAGACCCAGTACTTC.

The J gene is TRBJ2-5, the V gene TRBV5-6; tentative D call: TRBD2 (6 bases). The CDR3 is made up of 15 amino acids. Germline CDR1 reads SGHDT; CDR2 reads YYEEEE. Between the trimmed V and J ends, which lost 4 bases and 0 bases, there was a span of 13 bases. CDR3 loop: CASSQEGGHQETQYF. As DNA, the CDR3 is TGTGCCAGCAGCCAGGAGGGAGGTCACCAAGAGACCCAGTACTTC.

Details on this clonotype: An end of the junction differs from the germline gene, which may be a read error. The rearrangement links TRBV4-2 to TRBJ1-2; TRBD1 aligns across 8 bases. Germline loops: CDR1 LGHNA, CDR2 YNFKEQ. The CDR3 extends over 14 amino acids. CDR3 coding DNA: TGTACCAGCAGCGAACCCCAGGGGGCTGGAGGCTACACCTTC. Amino acid sequence: CTSSEPQGAGGYTF.

The rearrangement links TRBV25-1 to TRBJ2-1; 8 nucleotides match TRBD1. Looked up from germline, CDR1 is MGHDK and CDR2 is SYGVNS. J lost 5 bases, V lost 2 bases, and 5 bases had no gene match. CDR3 length: 15 amino acids. This CDR3 reads CASSERQGRDNEQFF. The CDR3 DNA reads TGTGCCAGCAGTGAACGACAGGGGCGGGACAATGAGCAGTTCTTC.

The J gene is TRBJ2-1, the V gene TRBV20-1; TRBD2 matches at 10 bases. Germline V CDR1 and CDR2: DFQATT, SNEGSKA (reference sequence). Trimming took 0 bases from V and 7 from J; bases not matched to a gene: 6. The CDR3 has 15 residues. CDR3 bases: TGCAGTGCTAGAGACCCAGCGGGAGGGCCTAATGAGCAGTTCTTC. Its protein product is CSARDPAGGPNEQFF.

This clonotype turned up a few times. This sequence joins TRBV29-1 and TRBJ2-7; TRBD1 matches 11 bases. Germline-derived CDR1 and CDR2 are SQVTM and ANQGSEA. CDR3 length: 14 residues. Unmatched junction bases numbered 8, after V lost 6 bases and J lost 4 bases. Written as DNA, the CDR3 is TGCAGCGTCACAGGGACAGGGGGGAGGTACGAGCAGTACTTC. Its protein is CSVTGTGGRYEQYF.

V is TRBV3-1 and J is TRBJ1-1; D uncertain. Germline CDR1 and CDR2: LGHDT and YNNKEL (reference sequence). This CDR3 is built from 13 residues. V dropped 1 base and J dropped 6 bases, with 9 bases sitting between them. CDR3 DNA: TGTGCCAGCAGCCAAGGCGAGGGCTCTGAAGCTTTCTTT. Translation: CASSQGEGSEAFF. The full variable domain, its missing parts supplied by reference TRBV3-1 and TRBJ1-1, is DTAVSQTPKYLVTQMGNDKSIKCEQNLGHDTMYWYKQDSKKFLKIMFSYNNKELIINETVPNRFSPKSPDKAHLNLHINSLELGDSAVYFCASSQGEGSEAFFGQGTRLTVV.

The V call is TRBV6-2 or TRBV6-3, the J call TRBJ2-1, with D perhaps matching TRBD1 (5 bases). V lost 6 bases, J lost 4 bases, and 16 bases lay in between. Germline CDR1 MNHEY, CDR2 SVGEGT. The CDR3 is 15 amino acids. The chain's CDR3 is CASRPPAGHYNEQFF. The DNA of the CDR3 is TGTGCCAGCAGACCTCCCGCCGGACATTACAATGAGCAGTTCTTC.

There are a few counts of this clonotype. This rearrangement joins TRBV4-3 to TRBJ2-7; tentatively, D is TRBD1 (5 bases). This CDR3 has 15 amino acids. The V end was cut by 3 bases, the J end by 10 bases, with 22 bases between. Germline V gene data show CDR1 as LGHNA and CDR2 as YSLEER. CDR3 amino acids: CASSHVMDTLMVQYF. The CDR3 DNA reads as TGCGCCAGCAGCCACGTTATGGACACCCTGATGGTACAGTACTTC.

This clonotype was recorded at least ten times. The rearrangement uses TRBV20-1 and TRBJ2-5; TRBD2 matches at 15 bases. The V gene's germline CDR1 is DFQATT and CDR2 SNEGSKA (reference sequence). The CDR3 has 22 amino acids. V was clipped by 1 base and J by 1 base; unmatched bases: 19. The CDR3 region is CSARVDRFSLGLAGGTQETQYF. The CDR3 coding sequence is TGCAGTGCTAGAGTCGACAGATTTTCTCTAGGACTAGCGGGAGGGACCCAAGAGACCCAGTACTTC.

The chain carries TRBV9 and TRBJ2-1; D is ambiguous. The CDR3 consists of 12 residues. V lost 4 bases and J lost 7, with 9 bases in between. Germline V gene lookup returns CDR1 SGDLS and CDR2 YYNGEE. The CDR3 DNA reads TGTGCCAGCAGCCTACCCGGAAATGAGCAGTTCTTC. Translation gives CASSLPGNEQFF.

V and J are TRBV24-1 and TRBJ2-7; TRBD2 agrees at 7 bases. The CDR3 has 13 amino acids. Germline values: CDR1 KGHDR, CDR2 SFDVKD. V lost 9 bases to trimming and J lost 0 bases; unmatched junction nucleotides: 4. CDR3 DNA: TGTGCCACCGGGGAGGGCAGCTCCTACGAGCAGTACTTC. It translates to CATGEGSSYEQYF.

The rearrangement uses TRBV7-3 and TRBJ2-5; D is possibly TRBD1 (5 bases). CDR3 length: 15 amino acids. V lost 3 bases and J 4 bases, leaving 15 bases between the germline ends. Germline CDR1 SGHTA, CDR2 FQGTGA. The CDR3 loop reads CASSFSGSKGETQYF. CDR3 DNA: TGTGCCAGCAGCTTCTCAGGGTCCAAGGGAGAGACCCAGTACTTC.